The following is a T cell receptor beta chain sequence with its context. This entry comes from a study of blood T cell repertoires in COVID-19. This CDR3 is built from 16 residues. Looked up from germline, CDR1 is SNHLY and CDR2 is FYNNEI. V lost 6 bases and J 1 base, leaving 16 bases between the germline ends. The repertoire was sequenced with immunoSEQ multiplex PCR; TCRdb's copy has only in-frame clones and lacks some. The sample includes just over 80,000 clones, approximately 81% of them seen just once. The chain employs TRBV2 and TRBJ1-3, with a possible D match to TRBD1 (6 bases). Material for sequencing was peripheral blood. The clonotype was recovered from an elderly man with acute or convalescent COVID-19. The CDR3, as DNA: TGTGCCAGCAGAAGACAGGCTCAGAAGTCTGGAAACACCATATATTTT. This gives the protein CASRRQAQKSGNTIYF. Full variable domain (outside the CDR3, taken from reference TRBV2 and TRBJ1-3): EPEVTQTPSHQVTQMGQEVILRCVPISNHLYFYWYRQILGQKVEFLVSFYNNEISEKSEIFDDQFSVERPDGSNFTLKIRSTKLEDSAMYFCASRRQAQKSGNTIYFGEGSWLTVV.